Each of the 13 T cell receptor beta chains below was sequenced from the same sample in a study of blood T cell repertoires in COVID-19. Here immunoSEQ multiplex PCR was the method, and the copy in TCRdb shows in-frame clones only, minus some. Here the sample spans 150,000 to 180,000 clones, 70% to 90% being singletons. The sequencing sample was made of peripheral blood. Receptor source: an older woman with acute or convalescent COVID-19.

V and J are TRBV11-1 and TRBJ1-1; 8 positions match TRBD1. Germline loops: CDR1 SGHAT, CDR2 FQDESV (reference sequence). Losses at the gene ends were 2 bases for V and 4 bases for J; bases not matched to a gene: 3. This CDR3 region has 14 residues. The DNA of the CDR3 is TGTGCCAGCAGCTTACAGGGGGCGGTCACTGAAGCTTTCTTT. Its protein product is CASSLQGAVTEAFF.

V is TRBV19 and J is TRBJ1-2; the match to TRBD1 covers 9 bases. The CDR3 extends over 13 amino acids. V lost 8 bases to trimming and J lost 4 bases; unmatched junction nucleotides: 5. Germline V lookup: CDR1 LNHDA, CDR2 SQIVND (reference sequence). DNA of the CDR3: TGTGCCAGTTCGGGACAGGGTTTCTATGGCTACACCTTC. Its translation is CASSGQGFYGYTF.

The chain joins TRBV10-2 to TRBJ1-2, with a tentative D call TRBD1 (6 bases). The CDR3 has 15 amino acids. The V end lost 4 bases, the J end lost 1 base, and 13 bases lay between the germline ends. Germline V gives CDR1 WSHSY, CDR2 SAAADI. The DNA of the CDR3 is TGCGCCAGCAGTGCCTCGGGACAAGTTAACTATGGCTACACCTTC. Protein: CASSASGQVNYGYTF.

The rearrangement links TRBV10-3 to TRBJ1-6; unclear D gene. CDR3 length: 14 amino acids. Germline-derived CDR1 and CDR2 are ENHRY and SYGVKD. V dropped 0 bases and J dropped 7 bases, with 7 bases sitting between them. The CDR3 nucleotides are TGTGCCATCAGTGAGTCTACCGGGAATTCACCCCTCCACTTT. Amino acid sequence: CAISESTGNSPLHF.

This chain uses TRBV2 with TRBJ2-5, with 9 bases identical to TRBD2. The CDR3 has 18 residues. In germline, CDR1 is SNHLY, CDR2 FYNNEI. With V trimmed by 0 bases and J by 7 bases, 15 bases remained unmatched. The CDR3 DNA is TGTGCCAGCAGTGAAGCGCGGAGAGCGGGGGGCTCCGTAGGGACCCAGTACTTC. Amino acids: CASSEARRAGGSVGTQYF.

The rearrangement links TRBV6-2 or TRBV6-3 to TRBJ2-2, with D maybe TRBD1 (5 bases). The V end was cut by 5 bases, the J end by 3 bases, with 19 bases between. This CDR3 comprises 17 residues. CDR1 and CDR2 from the germline V gene are MNHEY and SVGEGT. The CDR3 here is CASSRLKGSGDTGELFF. CDR3 nucleotides: TGTGCCAGCAGTCGCCTAAAGGGGTCCGGAGACACCGGGGAGCTGTTTTTT.

A remark on this clone: In the same sample, other DNA sequences code for this CDR3. The rearrangement joins TRBV7-2 to TRBJ2-7, with unresolved D. The V gene's germline CDR1 is SGHTA and CDR2 FQGNSA. Trimming took 5 bases from V and 3 from J, leaving 5 bases between them. This CDR3 contains 11 residues. CDR3 protein: CASSISYEQYF. The CDR3 nucleotides read TGTGCCAGCAGCATTAGCTACGAGCAGTACTTC.

V and J are TRBV6-5 and TRBJ1-1; perhaps TRBD1 as D (6 bases). Germline V CDR1 and CDR2: MNHEY, SVGAGI. This CDR3 spans 15 amino acids. Deletions cut 6 bases from V and 5 bases from J, with 19 bases between. CDR3 amino acids: CASSLRTVEETEAFF. Here the CDR3 DNA reads TGTGCCAGCAGCCTCAGGACAGTCGAGGAAACTGAAGCTTTCTTT.

In its sample, this clone was seen once. V and J are TRBV10-1 and TRBJ2-3, with a tentative D call TRBD2 (5 bases). From germline, CDR1 is WNHNN and CDR2 SYGVQD (reference sequence). The CDR3 length is 17 residues. V was cut by 7 bases and J by 1 base, with 21 bases left in between. CDR3 in amino acids: CASILIGIESRTDTQYF. Written as DNA, the CDR3 is TGCGCCAGCATACTGATCGGGATTGAATCTCGCACAGATACGCAGTATTTT.

The chain uses TRBV6-4 and TRBJ2-3, with TRBD1 identical over 9 bases. The CDR3 loop spans 14 amino acids. Germline lookup yields CDR1 MRHNA and CDR2 SNTAGT. The J segment lost 6 bases and the V segment lost 6 bases, leaving 7 bases of the junction unmatched. The CDR3 loop reads CASRDRGSSDTQYF. The CDR3 coding sequence is TGTGCCAGCAGGGACAGGGGTTCTTCCGATACGCAGTATTTT.

In this sample, this clone turned up once. This chain links TRBV27 with TRBJ1-1; TRBD1 matches 7 bases. CDR3 length: 13 amino acids. Germline values: CDR1 MNHEY, CDR2 SMNVEV (reference sequence). V lost 6 bases and J lost 1; bases outside the gene matches: 2. The CDR3: CASSRQGNTEAFF. The CDR3 DNA sequence: TGTGCCAGCAGCCGACAGGGGAACACTGAAGCTTTCTTT.

The V and J genes are TRBV2 and TRBJ1-5; 8 nucleotides line up with TRBD1. The germline CDR1 and CDR2 sequences are SNHLY and FYNNEI. The CDR3 extends over 14 amino acids. After removal of 5 bases from V and 4 bases from J, the junction contained 4 bases not matched to a gene. The CDR3 bases are TGTGCCAGCAGTCCCACAGGGGGAAATCAGCCCCAGCATTTT. Its protein product is CASSPTGGNQPQHF.

The chain couples TRBV18 to TRBJ2-3; 8 positions match TRBD2. The CDR3 loop spans 15 amino acids. V lost 6 bases and J lost 2; bases outside the gene matches: 7. Germline V gene data show CDR1 as KGHSH and CDR2 as LQKENI. The CDR3 DNA is TGTGCCAGCTCTCCCACTAGCGGCCACACAGATACGCAGTATTTT. This sequence encodes CASSPTSGHTDTQYF.